This entry lists 22 T cell receptor beta chains sequenced from one sample in a study of shared clonotypes between healthy human individuals. TCRdb's copy holds only in-frame clones and misses some; the assay was immunoSEQ multiplex PCR. The repertoire consists of approximately 2.3 million clones, with approximately 95% occurring once and the leading ten covering 0.39%. The sample consisted of naive CD4+ T cells from PBMCs. Stated subset: CD45RA+ positively selected. These receptor sequences come from a man younger than 35 in good health. Some clones in this sample may be carry-over from other donors' samples.

The V gene is TRBV29-1, the J gene TRBJ2-1, with 8 bases identical to TRBD2. CDR3 size: 14 residues. CDR1 is SQVTM, CDR2 ANQGSEA, per germline. J was trimmed by 2 bases and V by 6 bases; bases with no gene match: 6. CDR3 amino acids: CSVARGGTYNEQFF. The CDR3 DNA follows: TGCAGCGTCGCTCGGGGGGGTACCTACAATGAGCAGTTCTTC.

The chain joins TRBV5-1 to TRBJ2-1; TRBD2 might be the D (5 bases). CDR1 and CDR2 (germline): SGHRS, YFSETQ. The ends were cut back, 0 bases at V and 2 bases at J, with 12 bases in the middle. CDR3 length equals 16 residues. The CDR3 DNA is TGCGCCAGCAGCTTGGCAGAAGGAGGAACCTACAATGAGCAGTTCTTC. This sequence encodes CASSLAEGGTYNEQFF.

Here the CDR3 reads CASRVDSGTDTQYF. The DNA for the CDR3 is TGTGCCAGCAGGGTGGATTCTGGCACAGATACGCAGTATTTT. The chain combines TRBV2 with TRBJ2-3, with D unclear. The CDR3 runs to 14 residues. Germline lookup yields CDR1 SNHLY and CDR2 FYNNEI. V lost 6 bases and J lost 1, with 11 bases in between.

This clone is a singleton in its sample. CDR3 region: CASISLDRNEAFF. In DNA, the CDR3 is TGTGCCAGTATAAGCCTGGACAGAAATGAAGCTTTCTTT. The chain joins TRBV19 to TRBJ1-1, with D tentatively TRBD1 (6 bases). Germline V lookup: CDR1 LNHDA, CDR2 SQIVND (reference sequence). CDR3 size: 13 residues. Trimming removed 7 bases at V and 7 bases at J, with 16 bases between.

This chain connects TRBV7-2 to TRBJ1-2, with TRBD1 identical over 7 bases. The V gene's germline CDR1 is SGHTA and CDR2 FQGNSA. V shed 4 bases and J 4 bases; nucleotides not matched to a gene: 6. This CDR3 spans 14 amino acids. In nucleotides, the CDR3 is TGTGCCAGCAGCTCGACAGGGTTGGGCTATGGCTACACCTTC. Translated, it gives CASSSTGLGYGYTF.

V is TRBV5-4 and J is TRBJ2-5; D may match TRBD1 or TRBD2 (6 bases each). This CDR3 spans 14 amino acids. Trimming cost V 2 bases and J 2 bases, with 10 bases left between them. Per germline, CDR1 SGHNT and CDR2 YYREEE (reference sequence). In nucleotides, the CDR3 is TGTGCCAGCAGCTTCGGAGGGACACAAGAGACCCAGTACTTC. Translation: CASSFGGTQETQYF.

The chain is built from TRBV28 and TRBJ2-7, with TRBD2 identical over 9 bases. From germline, CDR1 is MDHEN and CDR2 SYDVKM. V shed 6 bases, J shed 2 bases, and the junction held 8 bases outside the gene matches. This CDR3 contains 15 residues. The CDR3 here is CASRAYSGGAYEQYF. The CDR3 coding sequence is TGTGCCAGCAGAGCCTATAGCGGGGGAGCCTACGAGCAGTACTTC.

The chain joins TRBV28 to TRBJ2-5; D remains unclear. CDR3 length: 12 residues. Looked up from germline, CDR1 is MDHEN and CDR2 is SYDVKM. V lost 7 bases, J lost 0 bases, and 6 bases lay in between. The CDR3 DNA reads TGTGCCAGCACCAATTACCAAGAGACCCAGTACTTC. It encodes CASTNYQETQYF. Together with reference TRBV28 and TRBJ2-5, the CDR3 gives the full variable domain: DVKVTQSSRYLVKRTGEKVFLECVQDMDHENMFWYRQDPGLGLRLIYFSYDVKMKEKGDIPEGYSVSREKKERFSLILESASTNQTSMYLCASTNYQETQYFGPGTRLLVL.

On this clone itself: The sample carries other DNA sequences with the same CDR3. The chain employs TRBV7-3 and TRBJ2-3; a weak D match, TRBD1 (5 bases). This CDR3 has 14 residues. V lost 0 bases to trimming and J lost 1 base, with 5 bases between them. From germline, CDR1 is SGHTA and CDR2 FQGTGA. CDR3 coding DNA: TGTGCCAGCAGCTTAACCAGGGGCACAGATACGCAGTATTTT. Translating it yields CASSLTRGTDTQYF.

The chain recombines TRBV7-3 with TRBJ2-1, with D perhaps TRBD1 (5 bases). The V end was cut by 1 base, the J end by 1 base, with 8 bases between. Germline V gives CDR1 SGHTA, CDR2 FQGTGA. CDR3 length equals 15 residues. CDR3: CASSLNAGSYNEQFF. CDR3 bases: TGTGCCAGCAGCTTAAACGCAGGGTCCTACAATGAGCAGTTCTTC.

This clone showed up just once. J is TRBJ1-2 and V is TRBV6-5; TRBD1 matches 7 bases. CDR3 length equals 15 residues. The junction had 12 bases not matched to a gene; V was cut back by 10 bases and J by 1 base. Germline V lookup: CDR1 MNHEY, CDR2 SVGAGI. CDR3 protein: CATLRGGAFNYGYTF. CDR3 nucleotide sequence: TGTGCCACCCTCAGGGGGGGCGCTTTTAACTATGGCTACACCTTC.

The rearrangement uses TRBV10-3 and TRBJ1-2; tentatively, D is TRBD1 (5 bases). The germline gives CDR1 ENHRY, CDR2 SYGVKD. The V end was cut by 3 bases, the J end by 6 bases, with 11 bases between. The CDR3 is 13 amino acids. The CDR3 region is CAISDNGGDGYTF. DNA of the CDR3: TGTGCCATCAGTGACAACGGGGGGGATGGCTACACCTTC.

As regards this clone: Other DNA sequences within the sample encode an identical CDR3. The chain uses TRBV4-1 and TRBJ2-1; D is unclear. CDR1 is MGHRA, CDR2 YSYEKL, per germline. CDR3 length equals 12 residues. V was trimmed by 3 bases and J by 8 bases, leaving 8 bases between them. The CDR3 sequence is CASSHLYDEQFF. In DNA form, the CDR3 reads TGCGCCAGCAGCCATCTATACGATGAGCAGTTCTTC.

The chain carries TRBV28 and TRBJ1-4, with 8 bases identical to TRBD1. CDR3 length: 14 amino acids. CDR1 is MDHEN and CDR2 is SYDVKM in the germline V gene. V lost 8 bases and J lost 5; bases outside the gene matches: 7. In DNA, the CDR3 is TGTGCCAGCTCACAGGGGGTAAGAAATGAAAAACTGTTTTTT. This codes for CASSQGVRNEKLFF. The whole variable domain, remainder taken from reference TRBV28 and TRBJ1-4, is DVKVTQSSRYLVKRTGEKVFLECVQDMDHENMFWYRQDPGLGLRLIYFSYDVKMKEKGDIPEGYSVSREKKERFSLILESASTNQTSMYLCASSQGVRNEKLFFGSGTQLSVL.

V usage is TRBV28 and J usage is TRBJ2-5; possibly TRBD2 for D (5 bases). Germline-derived CDR1 and CDR2 are MDHEN and SYDVKM. This CDR3 comprises 13 residues. The V and J ends lost 6 bases and 7 bases respectively, with 15 bases between them. The CDR3 protein is CASRKTAGGTQYF. The CDR3 nucleotides are TGTGCCAGCAGAAAGACGGCTGGAGGGACCCAGTACTTC.

The gene calls are TRBV12-2 and TRBJ2-7; TRBD1 reflects the table's D call only, with no check against the DNA. TRBV12-2 is noted as a pseudogene. The CDR3 covers 17 residues. The CDR3 reads CASRLGGTGAQAYEQYF. The CDR3 DNA is TGTGCAAGTCGCTTAGGGGGGACAGGGGCCCAAGCCTACGAGCAGTACTTC.

This rearrangement joins TRBV9 to TRBJ1-6; D is ambiguous. CDR1 SGDLS and CDR2 YYNGEE come from the germline V gene. V lost 0 bases and J lost 10, with 23 bases in between. This CDR3 is 18 amino acids long. CDR3 region: CASSVDPTPRGGNSPLHF. CDR3 nucleotides: TGTGCCAGCAGCGTAGACCCCACCCCCCGGGGAGGTAACTCACCCCTCCACTTT. The whole variable domain, filled in from reference TRBV9 and TRBJ1-6, reads DSGVTQTPKHLITATGQRVTLRCSPRSGDLSVYWYQQSLDQGLQFLIQYYNGEERAKGNILERFSAQQFPDLHSELNLSSLELGDSALYFCASSVDPTPRGGNSPLHFGNGTRLTVT.

The CDR3 sequence: CASSTRPRDTQYF. The DNA for the CDR3 is TGTGCCAGCAGTACCCGACCCCGGGATACGCAGTATTTT. V is TRBV9 and J is TRBJ2-3; no definite D call. The CDR3 is 13 amino acids. Trimming left V 5 bases short and J 6 bases short, with 13 bases between. Germline V gene sequence: CDR1 SGDLS, CDR2 YYNGEE.

The CDR3 sequence: CASSQERGGSTYEQYF. The CDR3 DNA follows: TGCGCCAGCAGCCAAGAACGCGGGGGATCGACCTACGAGCAGTACTTC. The chain joins TRBV4-1 to TRBJ2-7, with 7 nucleotides matching TRBD2. The CDR3 has 16 residues. J was trimmed by 2 bases and V by 0 bases; bases with no gene match: 7. Germline values: CDR1 MGHRA, CDR2 YSYEKL.

CDR3 DNA sequence: TGTGCCAGTAGCGAAATATCTAGCGGGAGGGCCGCTGAGCAGTTCTTC. Translation gives CASSEISSGRAAEQFF. The chain couples TRBV19 to TRBJ2-1; 12 positions match TRBD2. The germline CDR1 and CDR2 sequences are LNHDA and SQIVND (reference sequence). With 6 bases clipped from V and 9 bases from J, the junction kept 12 bases outside the gene matches. CDR3 length: 16 residues.

The rearrangement uses TRBV5-5 and TRBJ1-1; 9 nucleotides match TRBD1. The CDR3 is 14 amino acids. Germline lookup yields CDR1 SGHKS and CDR2 YYEKEE (reference sequence). V lost 4 bases, J lost 7 bases, and 8 bases stayed unmatched. The CDR3 reads CASSLYRQGDEAFF. DNA of the CDR3: TGTGCCAGCAGCCTATATAGACAGGGGGATGAAGCTTTCTTT.

This rearrangement joins TRBV6-6 to TRBJ2-3; 8 nucleotides match TRBD2. The CDR3 covers 13 residues. Trimming at V came to 8 bases and at J to 3 bases, leaving 4 bases not matched to a gene. Germline V gene sequence: CDR1 MNHNY, CDR2 SVGAGI (reference sequence). The CDR3 region has the DNA TGTGCCAGCTACTCGGGGGGGACAGATACGCAGTATTTT. Amino acid sequence: CASYSGGTDTQYF.